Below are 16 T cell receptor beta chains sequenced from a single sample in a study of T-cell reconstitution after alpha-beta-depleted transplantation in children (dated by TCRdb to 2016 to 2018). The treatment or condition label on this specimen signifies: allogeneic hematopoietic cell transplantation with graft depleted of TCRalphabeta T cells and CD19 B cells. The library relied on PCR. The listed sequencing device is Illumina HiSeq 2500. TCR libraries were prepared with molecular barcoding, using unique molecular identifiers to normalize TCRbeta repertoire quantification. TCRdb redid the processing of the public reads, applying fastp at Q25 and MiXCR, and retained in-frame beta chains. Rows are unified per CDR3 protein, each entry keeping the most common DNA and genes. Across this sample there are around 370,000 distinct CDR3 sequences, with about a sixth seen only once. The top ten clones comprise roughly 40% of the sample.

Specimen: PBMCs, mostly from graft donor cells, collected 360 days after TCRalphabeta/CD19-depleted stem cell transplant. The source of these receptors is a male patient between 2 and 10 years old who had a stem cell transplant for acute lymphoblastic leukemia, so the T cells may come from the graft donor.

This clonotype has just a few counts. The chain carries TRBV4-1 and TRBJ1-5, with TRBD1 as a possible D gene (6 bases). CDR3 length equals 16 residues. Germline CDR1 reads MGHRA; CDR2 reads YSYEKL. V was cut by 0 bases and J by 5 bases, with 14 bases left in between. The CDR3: CASSQEGGGRDQPQHF. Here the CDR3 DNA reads TGCGCCAGCAGCCAAGAAGGGGGGGGCAGGGATCAGCCCCAGCATTTT.

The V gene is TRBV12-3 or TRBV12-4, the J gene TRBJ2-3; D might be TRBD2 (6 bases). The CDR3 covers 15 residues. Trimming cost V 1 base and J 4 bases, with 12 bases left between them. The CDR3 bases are TGTGCCAGCAGTTTAGGCGGGGCTCCCGCAGATACGCAGTATTTT. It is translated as CASSLGGAPADTQYF.

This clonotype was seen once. The CDR3 sequence: CAWSGQTGVYDGYTF. CDR3 DNA sequence: TGTGCCTGGAGTGGGCAGACAGGGGTTTACGATGGCTACACCTTC. V and J are TRBV30 and TRBJ1-2, with 8 positions matching TRBD1. The CDR3 loop spans 15 amino acids. V gave up 1 base and J gave up 6 bases; unmatched junction bases: 10. Germline CDR1 and CDR2: GTSNPN and SVGIG (reference sequence).

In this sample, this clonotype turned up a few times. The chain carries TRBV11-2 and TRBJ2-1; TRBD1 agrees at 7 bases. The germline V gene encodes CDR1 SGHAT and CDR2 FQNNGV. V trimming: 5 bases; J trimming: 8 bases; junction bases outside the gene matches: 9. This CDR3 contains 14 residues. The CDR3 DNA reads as TGTGCCAGCAGCCCCTGGGCCGGGACAGATGAGCAGTTCTTC. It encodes CASSPWAGTDEQFF.

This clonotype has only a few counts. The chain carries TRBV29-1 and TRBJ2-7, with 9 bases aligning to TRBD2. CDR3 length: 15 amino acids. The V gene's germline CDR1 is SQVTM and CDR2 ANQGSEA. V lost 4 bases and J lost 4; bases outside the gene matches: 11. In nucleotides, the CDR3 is TGCAGCGTTGTGGAGAGGGGTAGCGGGAGTTACGAGCAGTACTTC. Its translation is CSVVERGSGSYEQYF.

The chain's CDR3 is CASSNGGLPYEQYF. CDR3 in DNA: TGCGCCAGCAGTAACGGGGGATTACCCTACGAGCAGTACTTC. The chain is built from TRBV5-1 and TRBJ2-7; tentatively, D is TRBD2 (6 bases). Trimming took 5 bases from V and 2 from J, leaving 14 bases between them. Germline loops: CDR1 SGHRS, CDR2 YFSETQ. The CDR3 runs to 14 residues.

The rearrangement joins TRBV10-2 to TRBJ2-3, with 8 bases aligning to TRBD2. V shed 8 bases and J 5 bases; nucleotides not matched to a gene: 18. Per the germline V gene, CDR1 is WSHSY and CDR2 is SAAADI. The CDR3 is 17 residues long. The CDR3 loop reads CASSWPPGAGEGDTQYF. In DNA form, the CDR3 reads TGCGCCAGCTCATGGCCCCCCGGAGCGGGAGAAGGAGATACGCAGTATTTT.

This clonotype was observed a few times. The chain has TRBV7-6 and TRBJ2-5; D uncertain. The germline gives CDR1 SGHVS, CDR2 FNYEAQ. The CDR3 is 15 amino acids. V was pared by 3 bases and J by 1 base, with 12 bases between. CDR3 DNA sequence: TGTGCCAGCAGCTTGTCTTTTTACTCCCAAGAGACCCAGTACTTC. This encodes CASSLSFYSQETQYF.

CDR3 loop: CASSLFVTSGRFDEQFF. For the CDR3, the DNA is TGTGCCAGCAGTTTATTTGTGACTAGCGGGAGATTCGATGAGCAGTTCTTC. This sequence joins TRBV12-3 or TRBV12-4 and TRBJ2-1; 12 bases map to TRBD2. This CDR3 has 17 residues. Losses at the gene ends were 2 bases for V and 8 bases for J; bases not matched to a gene: 10.

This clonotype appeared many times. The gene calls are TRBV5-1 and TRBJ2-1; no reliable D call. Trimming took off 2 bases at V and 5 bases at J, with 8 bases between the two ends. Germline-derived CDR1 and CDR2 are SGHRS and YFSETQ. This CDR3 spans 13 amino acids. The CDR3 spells CASSFAVNNEQFF. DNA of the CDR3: TGCGCCAGCAGCTTTGCAGTCAACAATGAGCAGTTCTTC.

DNA for the CDR3: TGCGCCAGCAGCGACCGGGACAGGTCCTCCTACAATGAGCAGTTCTTC. The encoded protein is CASSDRDRSSYNEQFF. The rearrangement uses TRBV5-1 and TRBJ2-1; TRBD1 matches 8 bases. Germline V CDR1 and CDR2: SGHRS, YFSETQ. This CDR3 comprises 16 residues. Unmatched junction bases numbered 6, after V lost 4 bases and J lost 0 bases.

The CDR3 nucleotides read TGTGCCAGCAGCCCGGGGCTGTTACAGACAGATACGCAGTATTTT. It translates to CASSPGLLQTDTQYF. This chain uses TRBV7-9 with TRBJ2-3; D is perhaps TRBD1 or TRBD2 (5 bases each). The CDR3 consists of 15 residues. V lost 5 bases to trimming and J lost 3 bases, with 15 bases between them. Looked up from germline, CDR1 is SEHNR and CDR2 is FQNEAQ (reference sequence).

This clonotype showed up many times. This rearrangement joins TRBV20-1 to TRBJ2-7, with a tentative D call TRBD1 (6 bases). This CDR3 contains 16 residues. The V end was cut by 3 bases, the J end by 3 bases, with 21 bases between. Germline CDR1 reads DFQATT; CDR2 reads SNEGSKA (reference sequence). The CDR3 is CSARRPTGYPHYEQYF. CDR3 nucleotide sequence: TGCAGTGCTAGGAGACCTACAGGGTATCCCCACTACGAGCAGTACTTC.

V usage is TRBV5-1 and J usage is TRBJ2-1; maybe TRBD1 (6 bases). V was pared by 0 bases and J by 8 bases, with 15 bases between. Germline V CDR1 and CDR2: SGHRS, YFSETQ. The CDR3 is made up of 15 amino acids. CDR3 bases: TGCGCCAGCAGCTTGGACAGGGCGGATCTCGATGAGCAGTTCTTC. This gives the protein CASSLDRADLDEQFF.

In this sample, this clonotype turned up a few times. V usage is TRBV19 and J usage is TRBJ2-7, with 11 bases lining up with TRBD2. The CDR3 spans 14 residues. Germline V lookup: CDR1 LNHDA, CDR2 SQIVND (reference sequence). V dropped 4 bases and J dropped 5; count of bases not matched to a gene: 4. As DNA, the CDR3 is TGTGCCAGTAGTACGGGACTAGCGGTCAACGAGCAGTACTTC. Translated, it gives CASSTGLAVNEQYF.

The CDR3: CASSLHHEQYF. The CDR3, as DNA: TGTGCCAGCAGCCTACACCACGAGCAGTACTTC. This chain links TRBV6-6 with TRBJ2-7; D call uncertain. The germline V and J ends were trimmed by 6 bases and 5 bases, with 8 bases remaining between them. Looked up from germline, CDR1 is MNHNY and CDR2 is SVGAGI (reference sequence). The CDR3 consists of 11 residues.